This T cell receptor beta chain derives from a study of metastatic and nonmetastatic thyroid tumors (dated by TCRdb to the early 2020s). General notes on the study: Repertoires from peripheral blood and from tumor or nodule tissue samples of malignant and benign thyroid patients were compared.

The library was made by PCR. TCRdb records Illumina HiSeq 4000 as the sequencer. High-throughput sequencing was used to profile the TCR beta-chain CDR3 region of every patient. On the study's bioinformatics: CDR3 differences across clinicopathological groups were used to build a classifier for discriminating distant-metastatic papillary thyroid cancer patients. The Shannon index was used to assess repertoire diversity, and the Morisita-Horn index was used to assess tumor-blood repertoire similarity. TCRdb handled the public reads itself, with Q25 trimming in fastp and clone calling in MiXCR, and kept productive beta chains. TCRdb's processing, not the study's, gives the V and J calls here. The sample table lists tens of thousands of clones, around 20% of them with a count of one. 18% of the sample is in the top ten clones. No treatment had been received by any patient before thyroid surgery. Patient clinical samples collected from about 2011 to 2018 were retrospectively analysed using T-cell receptor beta sequencing.

This clone is termed medium-sized (0.01 to 0.1%). Its binding antigen is unknown. Base qualities are not provided; no much larger clone lies one nucleotide away. The full study reports these points: In both blood and tumor samples, TCR beta diversity was reported to be significantly higher in malignant tumors than in benign nodules.

Spanning cysteine to phenylalanine, the CDR3 consists of 12 amino acids. Kept here is only the CDR3 DNA, which spans 36 bases and is read in frame from base 1. At the junction V is shortened by 4 bases and J by 6 bases, with 10 bases in between. CDR1 and CDR2, looked up from the germline V gene, are MNHEY and SVGEGT. The sequence was collected from a female donor with papillary thyroid cancer or a benign thyroid nodule (not recorded which). Some clones in this sample may be carry-over from other donors' samples. The material sequenced was blood. The chain is assembled from TRBV6-2 or TRBV6-3 and TRBJ2-7; the D gene identity is not certain. At the DNA level, the sequence is TGTGCCAGCAGTTTACTCAGGCTCGAGCAGTACTTC. This gives the protein CASSLLRLEQYF.